The entry below describes one T cell receptor beta chain. Its specificity is not known. Germline CDR1 is SEHNR and CDR2 is FQNEAQ (reference sequence). The V segment lost 5 bases and the J segment 6 bases; nucleotides outside the gene matches: 3. The CDR3 extends over 15 amino acids. The data belong to a study of graft-versus-host responses after intestinal transplantation. Study-wide points: Recipient marrow showed GvH clones, some seen first in ileum or blood.

Sequencing was performed with immunoSEQ multiplex PCR; in TCRdb, only in-frame clones are kept and a portion is missing. The sample has about 97,000 clones; roughly nine tenths are singletons. The V gene is TRBV7-9, the J gene TRBJ2-1; 14 bases map to TRBD2. The TCR sequence derives from a human donor who was the organ donor for an intestinal transplant. Sample: unstimulated CD4+ T cells sorted from spleen or lymph node cells, taken before transplant. The CDR3 coding sequence is TGTGCCAGCAGCCGGACTAGCGGGGGGAGCAATGAGCAGTTCTTC. It yields the protein CASSRTSGGSNEQFF. The full variable domain, completed using reference TRBV7-9 and TRBJ2-1, is DTGVSQNPRHKITKRGQNVTFRCDPISEHNRLYWYRQTLGQGPEFLTYFQNEAQLEKSRLLSDRFSAERPKGSFSTLEIQRTEQGDSAMYLCASSRTSGGSNEQFFGPGTRLTVL.